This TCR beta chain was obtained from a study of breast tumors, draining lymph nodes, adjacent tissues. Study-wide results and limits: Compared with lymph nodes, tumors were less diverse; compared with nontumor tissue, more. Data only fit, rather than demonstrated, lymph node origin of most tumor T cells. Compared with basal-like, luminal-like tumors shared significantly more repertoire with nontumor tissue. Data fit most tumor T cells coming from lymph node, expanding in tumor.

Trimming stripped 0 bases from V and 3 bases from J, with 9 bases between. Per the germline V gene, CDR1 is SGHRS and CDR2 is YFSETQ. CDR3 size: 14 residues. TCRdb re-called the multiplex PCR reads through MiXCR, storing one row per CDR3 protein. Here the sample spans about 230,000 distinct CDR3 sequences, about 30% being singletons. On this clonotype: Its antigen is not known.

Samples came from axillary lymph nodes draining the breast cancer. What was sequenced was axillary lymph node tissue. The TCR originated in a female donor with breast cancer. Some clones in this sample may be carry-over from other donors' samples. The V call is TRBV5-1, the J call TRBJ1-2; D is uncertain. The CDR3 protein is CASSLGPGDYGYTF. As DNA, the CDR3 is TGCGCCAGCAGCTTGGGGCCAGGCGACTATGGCTACACCTTC.